A single sample gave rise to the 31 T cell receptor beta chains below, sequenced in a study of T cells in Graves' hyperthyroidism and ophthalmopathy. Researchers took RNA transcripts and amplified the TCR beta CDR3 regions from them. The HTBI set primed first-round TCR CDR3 RT-PCR. TCRdb re-called the multiplex PCR reads with MiXCR, one entry per CDR3 protein. The data contain about 420,000 distinct CDR3 sequences, roughly 13% of them seen just once; the ten biggest clones take up approximately 5.8%. The sample comprised blood. The receptor set was obtained from a woman aged 18-29 years with Graves' hyperthyroidism.

V usage is TRBV10-2 and J usage is TRBJ2-1; 9 bases map to TRBD2. The CDR3 covers 16 residues. J lost 4 bases, V lost 0 bases, and 4 bases had no gene match. From germline, CDR1 is WSHSY and CDR2 SAAADI. In DNA form, the CDR3 reads TGCGCCAGCAGTGAGTCGGCGGGAGGGGGGTACAATGAGCAGTTCTTC. It yields the protein CASSESAGGGYNEQFF.

This clonotype occurred a few times. V and J are TRBV6-1 and TRBJ1-1; 9 bases agree with TRBD1. The germline V gene encodes CDR1 MNHNS and CDR2 SASEGT. This CDR3 is built from 14 residues. Trimming cost V 5 bases and J 4 bases; bases outside gene matches: 5. CDR3 loop: CASSPGQGITEAFF. The CDR3 DNA is TGTGCCAGCAGTCCCGGACAGGGGATCACTGAAGCTTTCTTT.

This chain connects TRBV9 to TRBJ1-2, with D tentatively TRBD1 (6 bases). Germline assignment: CDR1 SGDLS and CDR2 YYNGEE. The CDR3 totals 14 residues. The ends were cut back, 5 bases at V and 2 bases at J, with 13 bases in the middle. The CDR3 region is CASRRGGINYGYTF. As DNA, the CDR3 is TGTGCCAGCAGGAGGGGGGGGATCAACTATGGCTACACCTTC. Drawing the rest from reference TRBV9 and TRBJ1-2, the complete variable domain is DSGVTQTPKHLITATGQRVTLRCSPRSGDLSVYWYQQSLDQGLQFLIQYYNGEERAKGNILERFSAQQFPDLHSELNLSSLELGDSALYFCASRRGGINYGYTFGSGTRLTVV.

This clonotype was recorded many times. The CDR3 reads CASSSTNYNEQFF. In DNA, the CDR3 is TGTGCCAGCAGCTCAACCAACTACAATGAGCAGTTCTTC. The chain links TRBV7-2 to TRBJ2-1; no clear D gene. The CDR3 is 13 residues long. Germline V gives CDR1 SGHTA, CDR2 FQGNSA. Trimming stripped 4 bases from V and 3 bases from J, with 7 bases between.

Only a few counts were recorded for this clonotype. V is TRBV19 and J is TRBJ2-1; 13 bases agree with TRBD2. The V gene's germline CDR1 is LNHDA and CDR2 SQIVND (reference sequence). The CDR3 runs to 17 residues. V shed 6 bases and J 1 base; nucleotides not matched to a gene: 6. CDR3: CASSPRGLAGSYNEQFF. The CDR3 DNA is TGTGCCAGTAGCCCCAGGGGACTAGCGGGGTCCTACAATGAGCAGTTCTTC.

The sample holds a few counts of this clonotype. The chain has TRBV15 and TRBJ2-7; TRBD2 matches at 7 bases. This CDR3 is 13 amino acids long. Germline V lookup: CDR1 LNHNV, CDR2 YYDKDF (reference sequence). V gave up 4 bases and J gave up 6 bases; unmatched junction bases: 6. The CDR3 spells CATSMAGVGEQYF. DNA for the CDR3: TGTGCCACCAGCATGGCGGGAGTAGGCGAGCAGTACTTC.

This clonotype appeared many times. This chain joins TRBV30 and TRBJ1-2, with D perhaps TRBD1 (5 bases). The CDR3 contains 14 residues. The V gene lost 4 bases and the J gene lost 2 bases, with 14 bases spanning the gap. The germline gives CDR1 GTSNPN, CDR2 SVGIG (reference sequence). This CDR3 reads CAWKEGISNYGYTF. CDR3 nucleotide sequence: TGTGCCTGGAAGGAGGGGATAAGCAACTATGGCTACACCTTC.

This clonotype appeared a few times. This chain links TRBV25-1 with TRBJ1-2; 7 nucleotides agree with TRBD1. Germline V lookup: CDR1 MGHDK, CDR2 SYGVNS. Unmatched junction bases numbered 7, after V lost 6 bases and J lost 3 bases. The length of the CDR3 is 14 residues. CDR3 in amino acids: CASSSLGQDYGYTF. The CDR3 coding sequence is TGTGCCAGCAGCTCCCTTGGACAGGACTATGGCTACACCTTC.

This clonotype has at least ten counts. The chain carries TRBV20-1 and TRBJ2-1; 8 bases fit TRBD2. Germline V CDR1 and CDR2: DFQATT, SNEGSKA (reference sequence). The CDR3 contains 16 residues. V was pared by 4 bases and J by 1 base, with 9 bases of the junction left unmatched. The CDR3 region is CSAKIREGRSYNEQFF. The CDR3 DNA reads TGCAGTGCTAAGATCCGGGAGGGCCGGTCCTACAATGAGCAGTTCTTC.

The sample holds many counts of this clonotype. The gene calls are TRBV6-1 and TRBJ2-7; D might be TRBD1 (6 bases). V was shortened by 4 bases and J by 4 bases, with 8 bases between the two germline ends. The CDR3 length is 12 residues. The germline CDR1 and CDR2 sequences are MNHNS and SASEGT. CDR3 sequence: CASSGDRYEQYF. CDR3 DNA sequence: TGTGCCAGCAGTGGCGACAGGTACGAGCAGTACTTC.

The J gene is TRBJ1-3, the V gene TRBV9; no reliable D call. V lost 4 bases, J lost 3 bases, and 14 bases lay in between. The CDR3 is 15 residues long. In germline, CDR1 is SGDLS, CDR2 YYNGEE. The CDR3 reads CASSPPGRVGNTIYF. Here the CDR3 DNA reads TGTGCCAGCAGCCCCCCCGGACGGGTTGGAAACACCATATATTTT.

The V gene is TRBV3-1, the J gene TRBJ2-3; TRBD1 agrees at 9 bases. The germline CDR1 and CDR2 sequences are LGHDT and YNNKEL (reference sequence). The CDR3 runs to 15 residues. J gave up 5 bases and V 3 bases, and 6 bases lay outside the gene matches. CDR3 sequence reads: CASSHPGQGQDTQYF. In nucleotides, the CDR3 is TGTGCCAGCAGCCACCCGGGACAGGGACAAGATACGCAGTATTTT.

J is TRBJ2-3 and V is TRBV6-4, with 13 bases lining up with TRBD2. Per germline, CDR1 MRHNA and CDR2 SNTAGT. This CDR3 is 17 amino acids long. The V segment lost 0 bases and the J segment 3 bases; nucleotides outside the gene matches: 3. The chain's CDR3 is CASSDSGLAGETDTQYF. CDR3 bases: TGTGCCAGCAGTGACTCAGGACTAGCGGGAGAAACAGATACGCAGTATTTT.

This clonotype was seen at least ten times. The rearrangement links TRBV11-1 to TRBJ2-2; D could derive from TRBD1 or TRBD2 (5 bases each). Trimming removed 3 bases from V and 3 bases from J, with 17 bases in between. Germline loops: CDR1 SGHAT, CDR2 FQDESV (reference sequence). The CDR3 has 17 residues. The CDR3 nucleotides are TGTGCCAGCAGCTTTAGGCCGGGGACCGGGGACACCGGGGAGCTGTTTTTT. It is translated as CASSFRPGTGDTGELFF.

Many counts were recorded for this clonotype. The chain links TRBV3-1 to TRBJ2-7; 7 bases are shared with TRBD2. Per the germline V gene, CDR1 is LGHDT and CDR2 is YNNKEL (reference sequence). The CDR3 runs to 13 residues. With 4 bases clipped from V and 4 bases from J, the junction kept 4 bases outside the gene matches. The CDR3 loop reads CASSRGGKYEQYF. DNA for the CDR3: TGTGCCAGCAGCCGGGGGGGAAAATACGAGCAGTACTTC.

This clonotype has at least ten counts. V gene TRBV19 combines with J gene TRBJ1-2; the D is unclear. The CDR3 loop spans 16 amino acids. V dropped 3 bases and J dropped 4 bases, with 18 bases sitting between them. Germline lookup yields CDR1 LNHDA and CDR2 SQIVND (reference sequence). CDR3 DNA: TGTGCCAGTAGTATCGCACTGACGTTGGGGAGCTATGGCTACACCTTC. Its protein product is CASSIALTLGSYGYTF. Looking up the rest from reference TRBV19 and TRBJ1-2 gives the full variable domain: DGGITQSPKYLFRKEGQNVTLSCEQNLNHDAMYWYRQDPGQGLRLIYYSQIVNDFQKGDIAEGYSVSREKKESFPLTVTSAQKNPTAFYLCASSIALTLGSYGYTFGSGTRLTVV.

The chain couples TRBV15 to TRBJ2-1, with a tentative D call TRBD2 (5 bases). Germline values: CDR1 LNHNV, CDR2 YYDKDF (reference sequence). The length of the CDR3 is 15 residues. The V and J ends lost 5 bases and 7 bases respectively, with 18 bases between them. CDR3 sequence reads: CATSPSGVVVNEQFF. CDR3 sequence (DNA): TGTGCCACCAGCCCGAGCGGAGTGGTCGTAAATGAGCAGTTCTTC. The full variable domain, with the rest looked up from reference TRBV15 and TRBJ2-1, is DAMVIQNPRYQVTQFGKPVTLSCSQTLNHNVMYWYQQKSSQAPKLLFHYYDKDFNNEADTPDNFQSRRPNTSFCFLDIRSPGLGDTAMYLCATSPSGVVVNEQFFGPGTRLTVL.

With regard to this clonotype: This may stem from a read error, because a much larger clone lies one nucleotide away. The genes are TRBV27 and TRBJ2-1; no reliable D call. Near its end, the DNA agrees better with TRBJ2-7, so the J call may be wrong. Germline V gene sequence: CDR1 MNHEY, CDR2 SMNVEV (reference sequence). The CDR3 has 13 amino acids. The chain's CDR3 is CASSSALYNEQYF. CDR3 nucleotide sequence: TGTGCCAGCAGTTCAGCCCTCTACAATGAGCAGTACTTC.

This clonotype was seen at least ten times. The V call is TRBV20-1, the J call TRBJ2-1, with 9 bases that match TRBD1. The junction had 10 bases not matched to a gene; V was cut back by 6 bases and J by 7 bases. This CDR3 has 14 residues. The germline V gene encodes CDR1 DFQATT and CDR2 SNEGSKA (reference sequence). The CDR3 loop is CSANGGTGLNEQFF. The CDR3 nucleotides read TGCAGTGCAAATGGGGGGACAGGGCTTAATGAGCAGTTCTTC.

This clonotype was recorded a few times. The chain combines TRBV12-3 or TRBV12-4 with TRBJ2-7; unclear D gene. The length of the CDR3 is 13 residues. The V end lost 2 bases, the J end lost 1 base, and 6 bases lay between the germline ends. The CDR3 reads CASSLHTSYEQYF. The CDR3 coding sequence is TGTGCCAGCAGTTTACACACATCCTACGAGCAGTACTTC.

In this sample, this clonotype turned up many times. The rearrangement joins TRBV28 to TRBJ1-5, with a tentative D call TRBD1 (6 bases). The CDR3 runs to 15 residues. Germline lookup yields CDR1 MDHEN and CDR2 SYDVKM. Trimming cost V 10 bases and J 2 bases, with 18 bases left between them. DNA for the CDR3: TGTGCCACCAATTTCGGGGGCAGTGGCAATCAGCCCCAGCATTTT. The encoded protein is CATNFGGSGNQPQHF.

This clonotype appeared many times. The chain couples TRBV20-1 to TRBJ1-1; a possible D gene is TRBD1 (6 bases). The CDR3 is 13 amino acids. Germline V lookup: CDR1 DFQATT, CDR2 SNEGSKA (reference sequence). Deletions cut 5 bases from V and 3 bases from J, with 13 bases between. The CDR3 here is CSAWRQVDTEAFF. The CDR3 DNA follows: TGCAGTGCTTGGAGACAGGTCGACACTGAAGCTTTCTTT.

This clonotype was counted a few times. This sequence joins TRBV29-1 and TRBJ2-4; 9 bases line up with TRBD2. Germline V gene sequence: CDR1 SQVTM, CDR2 ANQGSEA. V lost 2 bases to trimming and J lost 6 bases; unmatched junction nucleotides: 8. The CDR3 is 15 amino acids. The CDR3 DNA is TGCAGCGTTGAACTAGCGGGATATTCAGGAAACATTCAGTACTTC. This gives the protein CSVELAGYSGNIQYF. The whole variable domain, remainder taken from reference TRBV29-1 and TRBJ2-4, is SAVISQKPSRDICQRGTSLTIQCQVDSQVTMMFWYRQQPGQSLTLIATANQGSEATYESGFVIDKFPISRPNLTFSTLTVSNMSPEDSSIYLCSVELAGYSGNIQYFGAGTRLSVL.

This clonotype was seen at least ten times. CDR3 nucleotides: TGTGCCAGCAGTCCCACGGCGGGAGGGGGTGAAAAACTGTTTTTT. Its protein is CASSPTAGGGEKLFF. V and J are TRBV28 and TRBJ1-4; maybe TRBD1 (6 bases). This CDR3 comprises 15 residues. Trimming removed 5 bases from V and 7 bases from J, with 17 bases in between. The germline V gene encodes CDR1 MDHEN and CDR2 SYDVKM.

The sample holds many counts of this clonotype. The chain recombines TRBV29-1 with TRBJ1-2; 8 nucleotides line up with TRBD1. This CDR3 spans 14 amino acids. The V gene end was trimmed by 0 bases and the J gene end by 7 bases; junction bases not matched to a gene: 7. The germline V gene has CDR1 SQVTM and CDR2 ANQGSEA. The CDR3 is CSVEDRRGRGGYTF. The DNA for the CDR3 is TGCAGCGTTGAAGACCGCAGGGGGCGAGGTGGCTACACCTTC.

This clonotype was seen many times. This chain uses TRBV7-4 with TRBJ1-1; D is unresolved. The CDR3 contains 14 residues. The V end lost 10 bases, the J end lost 1 base, and 16 bases lay between the germline ends. In germline, CDR1 is SGHVT, CDR2 SQSDAQ. CDR3 amino acids: CAIPSGVENTEAFF. CDR3 nucleotides: TGTGCCATCCCGAGTGGGGTGGAGAACACTGAAGCTTTCTTT.

The genes are TRBV10-1 and TRBJ2-5; D call uncertain. The germline V and J ends were trimmed by 2 bases and 5 bases, with 9 bases remaining between them. The CDR3 runs to 13 residues. Looked up from germline, CDR1 is WNHNN and CDR2 is SYGVQD (reference sequence). CDR3 sequence (DNA): TGCGCCAGCAGTGAGGGGCCGTGGGAGACCCAGTACTTC. It is translated as CASSEGPWETQYF.

This clonotype was observed a few times. The rearrangement joins TRBV3-1 to TRBJ1-5, with TRBD1 identical over 10 bases. V trimming: 5 bases; J trimming: 0 bases; junction bases outside the gene matches: 10. The CDR3 runs 18 residues. Germline V gene sequence: CDR1 LGHDT, CDR2 YNNKEL (reference sequence). CDR3 sequence: CASSLWDRGDYSNQPQHF. The CDR3 nucleotides read TGTGCCAGCAGCTTATGGGACAGGGGAGACTATAGCAATCAGCCCCAGCATTTT.

This clonotype was counted ten times or more. The CDR3 coding sequence is TGCGCCAGCAGTCAAGAAACACTAGCGCCAAAACACTACGAGCAGTACTTC. Protein: CASSQETLAPKHYEQYF. The chain couples TRBV10-2 to TRBJ2-7; 7 bases map to TRBD2. CDR1 and CDR2 from the germline V gene are WSHSY and SAAADI. V lost 5 bases and J lost 3; bases outside the gene matches: 16. The CDR3 extends over 17 amino acids.

This clonotype has just one count. A much larger clone is a single base away; this may be a read error. The J gene is TRBJ2-7, the V gene TRBV10-1; D call uncertain. The CDR3 is 12 amino acids. The germline V gene encodes CDR1 WNHNN and CDR2 SYGVQD (reference sequence). CDR3 bases: TGCCCCAGCAGCGAAAGTACCTACGAGCAGTACTTC. Amino acids: CPSSESTYEQYF.

This clonotype occurred many times. V gene TRBV9 combines with J gene TRBJ2-1; 12 bases line up with TRBD2. This CDR3 is built from 15 residues. V lost 3 bases to trimming and J lost 2 bases; unmatched junction nucleotides: 0. Per germline, CDR1 SGDLS and CDR2 YYNGEE. CDR3 bases: TGTGCCAGCAGCGGGACTAGCGGGACCTACAATGAGCAGTTCTTC. This sequence encodes CASSGTSGTYNEQFF.